This entry concerns a single TCR beta chain. Libraries were prepared by immunoSEQ multiplex PCR; TCRdb keeps only in-frame clonotypes and omits some of them. The sample carries about 42,000 clones, about 75% recorded once. The data were obtained in a study of blood T cell repertoires in COVID-19. The length of the CDR3 is 16 residues. CDR1 is SNHLY and CDR2 is FYNNEI in the germline V gene. V dropped 1 base and J dropped 7; count of bases not matched to a gene: 8. The clonotype originates from an older man with active or convalescent COVID-19. The sequenced sample was peripheral blood. The gene calls are TRBV2 and TRBJ2-2; 8 positions agree with TRBD2. The CDR3 bases are TGTGCCAGCAGTGAAGGTGGCGGGGGGCTTAACGGGGAGCTGTTTTTT. Its translation is CASSEGGGGLNGELFF.